This T cell receptor (beta chain) was captured by sequencing in a study of blood T cell repertoires in COVID-19. The wider study: The origin of the acute and convalescent COVID-19 samples was the United States, Italy and Spain. T cells, B-cell-depleted T cells, or PBMCs provided the cDNA or gDNA that served as material.

With 2 bases removed from V and 4 bases from J, the gap between germline ends came to 16 bases. The CDR3 is made up of 15 amino acids. Germline V gene data show CDR1 as SGDLS and CDR2 as YYNGEE. The authors' processing: Nucleated cell number was recorded as an estimate derived from reference gene primer amplification. Method: immunoSEQ multiplex PCR; TCRdb's copy keeps in-frame clones and lacks some. The V and J calls and clone size were taken over from that table, and D and trimming were inferred from the DNA. The sample has a few hundred thousand clones; more than 70% are singletons. The sample comprised peripheral blood. The chain combines TRBV9 with TRBJ2-7; unclear D gene. The TCR was taken from a man aged 18 to 29 who had recovered from COVID-19. The CDR3 nucleotides read TGTGCCAGCAGCGTTGGCGGTGCACCCGAGTACGAGCAGTACTTC. It is translated as CASSVGGAPEYEQYF.